This T cell receptor (beta chain) was identified in a study of chemoradiotherapy in HPV16-positive cancers. Turning to the study itself: Candidate HPV-specific clones and shared TCR motifs came from a couple of HPV16-positive patients.

Study-wide results and caveats: For HPV16-positive patients, expanding HPV-responsive T cells associated with longer recurrence-free survival.

The method was immunoSEQ multiplex PCR; TCRdb's version includes in-frame clones alone and lacks a portion of them. In the table there are several thousand clones, around 82% of which are singletons. Worth noting for this clone: Its target is unknown.

The CDR3 contains 13 residues. CDR1 and CDR2 (germline): LGHNA, YNFKEQ. Deletions cut 6 bases from V and 2 bases from J, with 8 bases between. This clonotype originated in a human donor with HPV-associated anogenital cancer. Sampling was performed from a patient who underwent chemoradiotherapy. The gene calls are TRBV4-2 and TRBJ1-3, with no clear D. As DNA, the CDR3 is TGTGCCAGCAGTATCGGAACTGGAAACACCATATATTTT. This encodes CASSIGTGNTIYF.